The T cell receptor beta chain under discussion was sequenced for a study of molecular identifiers for immune sequencing clone quantification. Study findings and constraints: The share of molecules held by clones above 20 RNA copies was over 97% in effector cells and under 1% in naive cells.

Libraries of naive CD8 T cells were made from 20,000 to 1,000,000 sorted cells. They used 10%, 30% or 50% RNA. A CD8+CD4-CCR7+CD45RA+ gate was used to sort naive CD8 T cells. Many counts were recorded for this clonotype. The antigen remains undetermined. TCRdb reanalysed the PCR reads using MiXCR and keeps one entry per CDR3 protein. Here the sample spans about 500,000 distinct CDR3 sequences, 20% to 25% being singletons. V gave up 0 bases and J gave up 4 bases, with 13 bases separating them. The CDR3 is 15 amino acids. Germline V CDR1 and CDR2: SQVTM, ANQGSEA. Sequenced sample: naive CD8+ T cells from blood, with Jurkat cell RNA spiked in. Subset of the sample: FACS-sorted CD8+CD4-CCR7+CD45RA+ naive T cells. The chain combines TRBV29-1 with TRBJ1-3, with D uncertain. The TCR originated in a human donor in good health. Some libraries in this study had Jurkat cell RNA spiked in. In nucleotides, the CDR3 is TGCAGCGTTGAAGATTCGGGTTCAAGAGGAAACACCATATATTTT. Protein sequence: CSVEDSGSRGNTIYF. Complete variable domain (other parts from reference TRBV29-1 and TRBJ1-3): SAVISQKPSRDICQRGTSLTIQCQVDSQVTMMFWYRQQPGQSLTLIATANQGSEATYESGFVIDKFPISRPNLTFSTLTVSNMSPEDSSIYLCSVEDSGSRGNTIYFGEGSWLTVV.